The 2 T cell receptor beta chains below all came from one sample that was sequenced in a study of blood T cell repertoires in COVID-19. Libraries were prepared by immunoSEQ multiplex PCR; TCRdb keeps only in-frame clonotypes and omits some of them. The sample lists approximately 29,000 clones, approximately 83% seen once, with around 17% in the top ten. Sequenced sample: peripheral blood. Receptors were obtained from a woman aged 55-75 years with active COVID-19.

This chain connects TRBV2 to TRBJ2-3, with 13 bases fitting TRBD2. The CDR3 is 14 residues long. Per germline, CDR1 SNHLY and CDR2 FYNNEI. Trimming at V came to 6 bases and at J to 9 bases, leaving 6 bases not matched to a gene. CDR3 sequence (DNA): TGTGCCAGCAGAGCGACTAGCGGGGGGATCACGCAGTATTTT. Residues: CASRATSGGITQYF.

The V call is TRBV7-9, the J call TRBJ2-5; TRBD2 agrees at 14 bases. This CDR3 contains 16 residues. Germline CDR1 is SEHNR and CDR2 is FQNEAQ (reference sequence). With V trimmed by 4 bases and J by 5 bases, 6 bases remained unmatched. The chain's CDR3 is CASSWGLAGVGETQYF. CDR3 nucleotides: TGTGCCAGCAGCTGGGGACTAGCGGGAGTCGGGGAGACCCAGTACTTC. The complete variable domain, with remaining parts taken from reference TRBV7-9 and TRBJ2-5, reads DTGVSQNPRHKITKRGQNVTFRCDPISEHNRLYWYRQTLGQGPEFLTYFQNEAQLEKSRLLSDRFSAERPKGSFSTLEIQRTEQGDSAMYLCASSWGLAGVGETQYFGPGTRLLVL.